These 18 T cell receptor beta chains originate from one sample sequenced in a study of CD4 T cells in relation to SARS-CoV-2 and coronaviruses. Profiled with immunoSEQ multiplex PCR; TCRdb holds only in-frame clones, not every one. Of 35,000 to 45,000 clones listed, nearly 85% are singletons. No antigen has been assigned to these receptors. Sample: naive CD4+ T cells from PBMCs, cultured in vitro. Subset in this sample: naive CD4+ T cells isolated by negative enrichment. The source of these receptors is an adult with COVID-19.

V gene TRBV10-3 combines with J gene TRBJ2-1; D is possibly TRBD2 (5 bases). The CDR3 loop spans 15 amino acids. V gave up 2 bases and J gave up 0 bases, with 8 bases separating them. Germline CDR1 and CDR2: ENHRY and SYGVKD. CDR3 sequence (DNA): TGTGCCATCAGTGAGCCTAGCCGCTCCTACAATGAGCAGTTCTTC. Its protein product is CAISEPSRSYNEQFF.

CDR3 DNA: TGTGCCAGCAGCCGCACTCATTCCGGGACTAGCGGGGGGTATGAGCAGTTCTTC. This gives the protein CASSRTHSGTSGGYEQFF. The chain couples TRBV5-8 to TRBJ2-1; TRBD2 matches at 15 bases. V lost 4 bases, J lost 8 bases, and 13 bases stayed unmatched. The CDR3 is 18 amino acids. Looked up from germline, CDR1 is SGHTS and CDR2 is YDEGEE.

The chain employs TRBV10-3 and TRBJ1-1; D is undetermined. Per the germline V gene, CDR1 is ENHRY and CDR2 is SYGVKD. This CDR3 region has 13 residues. Between the trimmed V and J ends, which lost 5 bases and 4 bases, there was a span of 11 bases. CDR3 residues: CAISRTISTEAFF. CDR3 bases: TGTGCCATCAGTAGGACGATTAGCACTGAAGCTTTCTTT.

This clone was recorded only once. The V and J genes are TRBV5-1 and TRBJ2-1; 9 bases line up with TRBD2. Germline values: CDR1 SGHRS, CDR2 YFSETQ. CDR3 size: 15 residues. V lost 1 base to trimming and J lost 5 bases; unmatched junction nucleotides: 4. CDR3 bases: TGCGCCAGCAGCTTGACTAGCGGGTACCACAATGAGCAGTTCTTC. It yields the protein CASSLTSGYHNEQFF.

V usage is TRBV28 and J usage is TRBJ2-1; D gene unclear. This CDR3 has 12 residues. Germline lookup yields CDR1 MDHEN and CDR2 SYDVKM. The germline V and J ends were trimmed by 5 bases and 2 bases, with 4 bases remaining between them. The DNA for the CDR3 is TGTGCCAGCAGTGGACCCTACAATGAGCAGTTCTTC. Protein product: CASSGPYNEQFF.

The chain employs TRBV5-1 and TRBJ2-3, with TRBD2 matching over 9 bases. The germline gives CDR1 SGHRS, CDR2 YFSETQ. The CDR3 has 16 residues. The junction had 9 bases not matched to a gene; V was cut back by 5 bases and J by 2 bases. CDR3 DNA: TGCGCCAGCAGACCCATAGCGGGAGTGTACACAGATACGCAGTATTTT. Protein sequence: CASRPIAGVYTDTQYF.

This chain uses TRBV18 with TRBJ2-3; weak D call: TRBD2 (6 bases). The V gene lost 2 bases and the J gene lost 2 bases, with 17 bases spanning the gap. In germline, CDR1 is KGHSH, CDR2 LQKENI. The CDR3 is made up of 17 amino acids. The CDR3 spells CASSPFTHASATDTQYF. The CDR3 DNA follows: TGTGCCAGCTCACCATTTACCCACGCTAGCGCCACAGATACGCAGTATTTT.

The V gene is TRBV28, the J gene TRBJ2-5; D not resolved. CDR3 length: 12 amino acids. Between the trimmed V and J ends, which lost 5 bases and 5 bases, there was a span of 9 bases. Germline-derived CDR1 and CDR2 are MDHEN and SYDVKM. The CDR3 region is CASSLYKETQYF. CDR3 nucleotides: TGTGCCAGCAGTCTTTATAAGGAGACCCAGTACTTC.

The rearrangement links TRBV7-2 to TRBJ1-1; D gene uncertain. Trimming removed 5 bases from V and 2 bases from J, with 9 bases in between. CDR3 length equals 13 residues. Germline V CDR1 and CDR2: SGHTA, FQGNSA. The CDR3 reads CASSELLNTEAFF. The CDR3 DNA sequence: TGTGCCAGCAGCGAATTATTAAACACTGAAGCTTTCTTT. The whole variable domain, filled in from reference TRBV7-2 and TRBJ1-1, reads GAGVSQSPSNKVTEKGKDVELRCDPISGHTALYWYRQSLGQGLEFLIYFQGNSAPDKSGLPSDRFSAERTGGSVSTLTIQRTQQEDSAVYLCASSELLNTEAFFGQGTRLTVV.

This clone was seen once. The J gene is TRBJ2-7, the V gene TRBV28, with D tentatively TRBD1 (5 bases). CDR1 MDHEN and CDR2 SYDVKM come from the germline V gene. The CDR3 runs 13 residues. Trimming left V 3 bases short and J 5 bases short, with 11 bases between. CDR3 loop: CASSFMGRHEQYF. In DNA, the CDR3 is TGTGCCAGCAGTTTCATGGGGCGACACGAGCAGTACTTC.

The rearrangement joins TRBV9 to TRBJ2-2; D is unclear. The V end was cut by 5 bases, the J end by 0 bases, with 11 bases between. The germline gives CDR1 SGDLS, CDR2 YYNGEE. This CDR3 region has 15 residues. Written as DNA, the CDR3 is TGTGCCAGCAGGGATGCGGATACGAACACCGGGGAGCTGTTTTTT. This codes for CASRDADTNTGELFF. The full variable domain, in which reference TRBV9 and TRBJ2-2 provide the parts outside the CDR3, is DSGVTQTPKHLITATGQRVTLRCSPRSGDLSVYWYQQSLDQGLQFLIQYYNGEERAKGNILERFSAQQFPDLHSELNLSSLELGDSALYFCASRDADTNTGELFFGEGSRLTVL.

V usage is TRBV11-2 and J usage is TRBJ1-4; 9 positions match TRBD1. Trimming cost V 3 bases and J 7 bases; bases outside gene matches: 6. The CDR3 contains 15 residues. CDR1 is SGHAT and CDR2 is FQNNGV in the germline V gene. The chain's CDR3 is CASSFGGTGIEKLFF. CDR3 nucleotide sequence: TGTGCCAGCAGCTTTGGCGGGACAGGGATTGAAAAACTGTTTTTT.

The rearrangement uses TRBV4-2 and TRBJ2-7; D is unclear. The CDR3 sequence is 17 residues long. Germline values: CDR1 LGHNA, CDR2 YNFKEQ. V was pared by 0 bases and J by 2 bases, with 17 bases between. The CDR3 sequence: CASSQDLRAVKTYEQYF. CDR3 nucleotides: TGTGCCAGCAGCCAAGATTTAAGGGCCGTAAAAACCTACGAGCAGTACTTC.

The chain carries TRBV7-9 and TRBJ2-2, with a tentative D call TRBD2 (6 bases). This CDR3 has 15 amino acids. In germline, CDR1 is SEHNR, CDR2 FQNEAQ (reference sequence). V lost 0 bases and J 5 bases, leaving 10 bases between the germline ends. The CDR3 DNA reads as TGTGCCAGCAGCTTAGCGGGACTCAAAACCGGGGAGCTGTTTTTT. Protein sequence: CASSLAGLKTGELFF.

The gene calls are TRBV5-1 and TRBJ2-1; 12 nucleotides align to TRBD2. The length of the CDR3 is 17 residues. Germline CDR1 SGHRS, CDR2 YFSETQ. The ends lost 4 bases at V and 7 bases at J; junction bases unmatched: 12. CDR3: CASSAGSGTSGPNEQFF. Written as DNA, the CDR3 is TGCGCCAGCAGCGCGGGATCCGGGACTAGCGGGCCTAATGAGCAGTTCTTC.

The CDR3 protein is CASTGYTTDTQYF. For the CDR3, the DNA is TGTGCCAGTACCGGCTACACCACAGATACGCAGTATTTT. The V call is TRBV19, the J call TRBJ2-3; D gene uncertain. There are 13 residues in the CDR3. Germline V gene data show CDR1 as LNHDA and CDR2 as SQIVND (reference sequence). The V end was cut by 7 bases, the J end by 2 bases, with 10 bases between.

This clone was counted only a few times. V gene TRBV5-5 combines with J gene TRBJ2-7; no clear D. V shed 4 bases and J shed 4 bases, with 12 bases lying between them. The CDR3 is made up of 13 amino acids. CDR1 SGHKS and CDR2 YYEKEE come from the germline V gene (reference sequence). The CDR3 bases are TGTGCCAGCAGCCTGGGGTCTGGATACGAGCAGTACTTC. This sequence encodes CASSLGSGYEQYF.

This chain connects TRBV2 to TRBJ2-4; 12 bases align to TRBD2. V gave up 3 bases and J gave up 16 bases; unmatched junction bases: 4. In germline, CDR1 is SNHLY, CDR2 FYNNEI. The length of the CDR3 is 12 residues. The CDR3 sequence is CASSDELAGGYF. Written as DNA, the CDR3 is TGTGCCAGCAGTGATGAACTAGCGGGAGGCTACTTC.